The TCR beta chain described here comes from a study of PD-1 blockade in classical Hodgkin lymphoma. Study results and caveats: CD4+ but not CD8+ TCR diversity rose significantly by C4D1.

The CDR3 runs to 15 residues. The V segment lost 5 bases and the J segment 2 bases; nucleotides outside the gene matches: 3. CDR1 is SGHTA and CDR2 is FQGTGA in the germline V gene. This clone was recorded once. As yet, its antigen is unknown. The method was immunoSEQ multiplex PCR; TCRdb's version includes in-frame clones alone and lacks a portion of them. The sample yields over 50,000 clones, roughly 80% seen once. There was relapse after autologous stem cell transplantation in every patient, and there was variation in brentuximab vedotin exposure. The sample here was peripheral blood mononuclear cells (PBMCs), taken at baseline. This chain links TRBV7-3 with TRBJ2-1, with 10 bases identical to TRBD1. This receptor was taken from a human donor with classical Hodgkin lymphoma. In DNA, the CDR3 is TGTGCCAGCAGCACCGACAGGGGGCCCTACAATGAGCAGTTCTTC. This sequence encodes CASSTDRGPYNEQFF.